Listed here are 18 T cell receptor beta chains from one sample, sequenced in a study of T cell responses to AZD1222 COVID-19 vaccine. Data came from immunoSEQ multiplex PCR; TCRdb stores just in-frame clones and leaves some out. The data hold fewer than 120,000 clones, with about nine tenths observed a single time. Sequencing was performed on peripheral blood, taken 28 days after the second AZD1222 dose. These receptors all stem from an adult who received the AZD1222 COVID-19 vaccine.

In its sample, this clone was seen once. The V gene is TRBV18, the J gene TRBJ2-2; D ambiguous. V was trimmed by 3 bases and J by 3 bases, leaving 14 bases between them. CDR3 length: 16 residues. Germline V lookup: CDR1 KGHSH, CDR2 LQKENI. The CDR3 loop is CASSPPSRSDTGELFF. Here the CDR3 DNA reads TGTGCCAGCTCACCCCCAAGTAGGTCGGACACCGGGGAGCTGTTTTTT.

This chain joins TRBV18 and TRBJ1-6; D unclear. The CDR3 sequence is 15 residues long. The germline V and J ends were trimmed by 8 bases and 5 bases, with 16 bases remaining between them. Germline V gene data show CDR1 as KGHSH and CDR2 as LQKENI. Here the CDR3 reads CASRDYLIDNSPLHF. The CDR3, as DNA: TGTGCCAGCCGCGACTATCTGATAGATAATTCACCCCTCCACTTT. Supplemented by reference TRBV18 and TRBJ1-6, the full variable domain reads NAGVMQNPRHLVRRRGQEARLRCSPMKGHSHVYWYRQLPEEGLKFMVYLQKENIIDESGMPKERFSAEFPKEGPSILRIQQVVRGDSAAYFCASRDYLIDNSPLHFGNGTRLTVT.

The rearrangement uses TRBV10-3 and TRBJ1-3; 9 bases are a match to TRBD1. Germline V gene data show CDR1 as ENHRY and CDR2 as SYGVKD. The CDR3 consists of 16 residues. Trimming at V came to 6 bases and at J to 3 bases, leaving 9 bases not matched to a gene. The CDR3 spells CAISTAGTGLGNTIYF. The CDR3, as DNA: TGTGCCATCAGCACCGCCGGGACAGGGCTTGGAAACACCATATATTTT.

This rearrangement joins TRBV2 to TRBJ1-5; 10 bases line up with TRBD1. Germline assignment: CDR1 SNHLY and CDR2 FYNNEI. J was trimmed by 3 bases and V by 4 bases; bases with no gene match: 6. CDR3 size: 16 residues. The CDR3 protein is CASSVSTGGNNQPQHF. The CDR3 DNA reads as TGTGCCAGCAGTGTTTCGACAGGGGGCAACAATCAGCCCCAGCATTTT.

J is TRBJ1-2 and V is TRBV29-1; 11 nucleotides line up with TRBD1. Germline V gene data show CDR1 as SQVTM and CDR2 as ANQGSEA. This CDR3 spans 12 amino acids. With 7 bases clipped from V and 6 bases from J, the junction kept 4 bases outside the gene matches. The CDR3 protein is CSGGQGANGYTF. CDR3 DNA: TGCAGCGGTGGACAGGGGGCGAATGGCTACACCTTC.

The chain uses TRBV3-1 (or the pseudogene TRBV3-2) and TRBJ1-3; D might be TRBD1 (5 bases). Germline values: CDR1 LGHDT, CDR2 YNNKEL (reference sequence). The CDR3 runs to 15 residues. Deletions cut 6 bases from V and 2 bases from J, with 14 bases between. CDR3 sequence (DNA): TGTGCCAGCAGTACCGGCCGGGACCCTGGAAACACCATATATTTT. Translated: CASSTGRDPGNTIYF.

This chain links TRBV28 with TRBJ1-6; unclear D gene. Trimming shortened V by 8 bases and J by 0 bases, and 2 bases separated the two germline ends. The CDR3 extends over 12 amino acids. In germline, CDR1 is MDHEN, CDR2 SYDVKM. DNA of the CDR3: TGTGCCAGCGACTCCTATAATTCACCCCTCCACTTT. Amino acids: CASDSYNSPLHF.

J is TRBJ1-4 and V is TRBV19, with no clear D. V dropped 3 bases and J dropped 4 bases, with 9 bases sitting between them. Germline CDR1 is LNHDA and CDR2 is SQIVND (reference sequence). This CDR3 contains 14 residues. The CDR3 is CASSIRQSNEKLFF. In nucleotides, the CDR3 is TGTGCCAGTAGTATTCGACAAAGTAATGAAAAACTGTTTTTT.

The DNA of the CDR3 is TGTGCCACCTCTGGTTTGGGGGTGGCTAATGAAAAACTGTTTTTT. It encodes CATSGLGVANEKLFF. This chain links TRBV6-6 with TRBJ1-4; D may be TRBD1 (5 bases). The ends were cut back, 10 bases at V and 3 bases at J, with 18 bases in the middle. This CDR3 is 15 amino acids long. Germline V gene lookup returns CDR1 MNHNY and CDR2 SVGAGI (reference sequence).

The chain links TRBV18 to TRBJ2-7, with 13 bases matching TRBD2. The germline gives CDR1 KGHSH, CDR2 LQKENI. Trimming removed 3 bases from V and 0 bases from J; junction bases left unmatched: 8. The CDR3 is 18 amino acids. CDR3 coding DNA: TGTGCCAGCTCACCCGGACTAGCGGGGGCCTTAGCCTCCTACGAGCAGTACTTC. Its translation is CASSPGLAGALASYEQYF.

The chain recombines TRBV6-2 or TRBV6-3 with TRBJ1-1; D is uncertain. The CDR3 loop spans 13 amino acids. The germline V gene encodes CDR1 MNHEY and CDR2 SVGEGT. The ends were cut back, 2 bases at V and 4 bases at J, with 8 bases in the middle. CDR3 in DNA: TGTGCCAGCAGTTACATGATAGGCACTGAAGCTTTCTTT. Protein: CASSYMIGTEAFF.

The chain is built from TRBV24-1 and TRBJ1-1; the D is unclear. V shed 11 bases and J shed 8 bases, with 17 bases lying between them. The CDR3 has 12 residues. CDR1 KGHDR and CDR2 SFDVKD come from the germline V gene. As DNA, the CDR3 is TGTGCCAGCCTTGGCGGGTACGGAGAAGCTTTCTTT. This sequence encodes CASLGGYGEAFF.

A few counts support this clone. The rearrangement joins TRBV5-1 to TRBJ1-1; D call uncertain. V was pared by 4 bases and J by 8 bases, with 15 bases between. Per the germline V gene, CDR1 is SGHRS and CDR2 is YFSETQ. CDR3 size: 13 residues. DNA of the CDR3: TGCGCCAGCAGCCTCAACGGGCTTGGGGAAGCTTTCTTT. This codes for CASSLNGLGEAFF. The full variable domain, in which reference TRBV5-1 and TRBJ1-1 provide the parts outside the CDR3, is KAGVTQTPRYLIKTRGQQVTLSCSPISGHRSVSWYQQTPGQGLQFLFEYFSETQRNKGNFPGRFSGRQFSNSRSEMNVSTLELGDSALYLCASSLNGLGEAFFGQGTRLTVV.

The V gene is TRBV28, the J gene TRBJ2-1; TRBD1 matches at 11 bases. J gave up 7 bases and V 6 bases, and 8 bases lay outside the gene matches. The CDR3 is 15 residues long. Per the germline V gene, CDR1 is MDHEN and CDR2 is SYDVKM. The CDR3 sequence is CASSPPGQGENEQFF. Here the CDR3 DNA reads TGTGCCAGCAGCCCGCCGGGACAGGGGGAAAATGAGCAGTTCTTC.

CDR3 in DNA: TGTGCCTGGAGTACATCGGGGGTTCCTTGGGAGACCCAGTACTTC. Translation gives CAWSTSGVPWETQYF. This rearrangement joins TRBV30 to TRBJ2-5; a weak D match, TRBD2 (6 bases). V was cut by 2 bases and J by 5 bases, with 18 bases left in between. Germline CDR1 reads GTSNPN; CDR2 reads SVGIG (reference sequence). The CDR3 has 15 residues.

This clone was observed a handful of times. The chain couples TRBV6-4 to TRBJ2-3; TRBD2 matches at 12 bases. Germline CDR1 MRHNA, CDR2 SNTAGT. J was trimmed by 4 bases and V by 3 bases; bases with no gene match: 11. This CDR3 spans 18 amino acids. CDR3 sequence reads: CASSDNPTSGGGPDTQYF. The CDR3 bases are TGTGCCAGCAGTGATAACCCGACTAGCGGGGGCGGGCCAGATACGCAGTATTTT.

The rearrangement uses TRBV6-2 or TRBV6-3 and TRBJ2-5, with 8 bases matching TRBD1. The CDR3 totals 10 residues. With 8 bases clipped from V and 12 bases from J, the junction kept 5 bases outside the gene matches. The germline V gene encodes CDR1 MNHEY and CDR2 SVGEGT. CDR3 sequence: CASGRDRKYF. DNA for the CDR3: TGTGCCAGCGGCCGGGACAGGAAGTACTTC.

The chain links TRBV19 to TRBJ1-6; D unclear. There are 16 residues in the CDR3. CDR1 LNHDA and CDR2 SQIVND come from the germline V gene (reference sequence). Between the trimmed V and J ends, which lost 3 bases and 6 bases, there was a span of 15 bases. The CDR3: CASSIPGGWGNSPLHF. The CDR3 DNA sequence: TGTGCCAGTAGTATCCCGGGAGGGTGGGGTAATTCACCCCTCCACTTT.